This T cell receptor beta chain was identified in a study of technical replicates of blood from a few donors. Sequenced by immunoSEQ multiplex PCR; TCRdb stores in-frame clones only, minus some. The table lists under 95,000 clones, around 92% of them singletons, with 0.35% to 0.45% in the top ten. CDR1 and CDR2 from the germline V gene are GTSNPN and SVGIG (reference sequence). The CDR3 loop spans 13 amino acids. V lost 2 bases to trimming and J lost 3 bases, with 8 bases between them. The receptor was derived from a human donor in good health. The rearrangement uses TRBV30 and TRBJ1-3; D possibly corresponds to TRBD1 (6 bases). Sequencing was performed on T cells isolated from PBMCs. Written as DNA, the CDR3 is TGTGCCTGGAGTCTCAGGGGTGGAAACACCATATATTTT. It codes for CAWSLRGGNTIYF.